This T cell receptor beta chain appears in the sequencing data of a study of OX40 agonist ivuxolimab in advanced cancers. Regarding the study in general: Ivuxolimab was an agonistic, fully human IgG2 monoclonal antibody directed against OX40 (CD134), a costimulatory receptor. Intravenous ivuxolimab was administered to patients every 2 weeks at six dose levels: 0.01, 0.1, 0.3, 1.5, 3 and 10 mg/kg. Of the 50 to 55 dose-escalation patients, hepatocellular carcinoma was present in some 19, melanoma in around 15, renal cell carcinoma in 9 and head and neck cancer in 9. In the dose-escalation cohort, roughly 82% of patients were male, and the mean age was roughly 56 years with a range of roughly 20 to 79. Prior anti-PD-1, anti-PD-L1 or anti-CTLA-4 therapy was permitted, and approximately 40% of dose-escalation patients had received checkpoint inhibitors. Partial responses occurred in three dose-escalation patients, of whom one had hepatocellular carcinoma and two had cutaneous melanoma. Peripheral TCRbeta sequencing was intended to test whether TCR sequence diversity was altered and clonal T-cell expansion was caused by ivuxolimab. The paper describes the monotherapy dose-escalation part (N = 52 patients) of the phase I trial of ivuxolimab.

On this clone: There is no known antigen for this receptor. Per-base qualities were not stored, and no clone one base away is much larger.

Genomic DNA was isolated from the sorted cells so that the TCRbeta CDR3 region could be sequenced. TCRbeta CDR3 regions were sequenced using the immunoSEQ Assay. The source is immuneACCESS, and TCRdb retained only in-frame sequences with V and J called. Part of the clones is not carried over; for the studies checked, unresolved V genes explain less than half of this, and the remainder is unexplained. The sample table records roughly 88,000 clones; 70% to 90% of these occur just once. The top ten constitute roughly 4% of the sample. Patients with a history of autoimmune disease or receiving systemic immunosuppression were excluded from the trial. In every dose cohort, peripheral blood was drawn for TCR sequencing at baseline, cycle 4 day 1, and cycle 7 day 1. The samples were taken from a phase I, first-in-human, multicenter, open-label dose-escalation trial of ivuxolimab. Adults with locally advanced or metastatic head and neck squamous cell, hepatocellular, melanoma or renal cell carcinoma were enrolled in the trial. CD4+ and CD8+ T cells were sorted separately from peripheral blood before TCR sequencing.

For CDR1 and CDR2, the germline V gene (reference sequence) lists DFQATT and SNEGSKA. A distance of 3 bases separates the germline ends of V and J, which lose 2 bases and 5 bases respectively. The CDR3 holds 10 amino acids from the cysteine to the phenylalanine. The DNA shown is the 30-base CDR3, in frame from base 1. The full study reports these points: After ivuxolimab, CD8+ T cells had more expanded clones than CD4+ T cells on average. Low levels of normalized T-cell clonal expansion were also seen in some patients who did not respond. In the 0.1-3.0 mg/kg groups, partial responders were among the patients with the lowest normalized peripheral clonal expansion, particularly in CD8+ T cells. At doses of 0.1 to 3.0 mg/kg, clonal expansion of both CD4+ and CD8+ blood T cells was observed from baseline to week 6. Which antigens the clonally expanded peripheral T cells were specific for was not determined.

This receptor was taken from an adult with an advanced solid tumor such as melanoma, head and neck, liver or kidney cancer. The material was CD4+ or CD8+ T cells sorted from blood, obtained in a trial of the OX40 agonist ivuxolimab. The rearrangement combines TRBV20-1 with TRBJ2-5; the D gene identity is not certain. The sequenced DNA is TGCAGTGCTAGATGGGAGACCCAGTACTTC. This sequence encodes CSARWETQYF.